This record concerns one T cell receptor (beta chain) sequence. Its antigen is currently unknown. Roughly 210 ng DNA, tens of thousands of T cell genomes, went into each sorted-subset replicate PCR. Data came from immunoSEQ multiplex PCR; TCRdb stores just in-frame clones and leaves some out. The sample holds roughly 1,500,000 clones, approximately 98% seen once. The sample comes from a study of shared clonotypes between healthy human individuals. Whole-study results and caveats: Sequencing of the sorted subsets was shown by rarefaction to be incomplete despite large depth.

The CDR3 spans 14 residues. Trimming left V 9 bases short and J 1 base short, with 15 bases between. Germline CDR1 is LNHDA and CDR2 is SQIVND (reference sequence). This sequence joins TRBV19 and TRBJ1-2, with a tentative D call TRBD1 (5 bases). The sequence derives from a man aged 25-45 years in good health. Source material: naive CD4+ T cells sorted from blood. As for subset: CD45RA+ positively selected. CDR3 protein: CASLDGTINYGYTF. The DNA for the CDR3 is TGTGCCAGCCTGGACGGGACTATTAACTATGGCTACACCTTC.